Listed below are T cell receptor beta chains from one sample, sequenced in a study of preoperative IRX-2 immunotherapy in early breast cancer. Profiling relied on immunoSEQ multiplex PCR, and the TCRdb table lists in-frame clones only, not all of them. This sample has some 19,000 clones; roughly 80% occur once, and the top ten carry 0.95% to 1.5%. Source: lymph node tissue, taken after IRX-2 immunotherapy. These receptors all come from a human donor with breast cancer. Both conserved end residues are part of each CDR3. Each record gives: CDR3 DNA, CDR3 protein, V gene, J gene, clone size, D gene. The D gene is left open where the match is weak. The size field is filled for only some rows; it gives once, few, many or a size class.

CDR3nt: TGTGCCACCAGGACAGGGCCTATGGTAGCTAATGAAAAACTGTTTTTT
CDR3aa: CATRTGPMVANEKLFF
v_gene: TRBV19
j_gene: TRBJ1-4
abundance: NA
d_gene: TRBD1

CDR3nt: TGTGCCAGTAAGCCGGGACTAGCGGGAGTCGGAGATACGCAGTATTTT
CDR3aa: CASKPGLAGVGDTQYF
v_gene: TRBV19
j_gene: TRBJ2-3
abundance: few
d_gene: TRBD2

CDR3nt: TGTGCCAGCAGCTGGGGACTAGCGAGAGAAGAGCAGTACTTC
CDR3aa: CASSWGLAREEQYF
v_gene: TRBV11-3
j_gene: TRBJ2-7
abundance: once
d_gene: TRBD2

CDR3nt: TGTGCCAGCAGTGTAGTGATCTCCTACGAGCAGTACTTC
CDR3aa: CASSVVISYEQYF
v_gene: TRBV6-8
j_gene: TRBJ2-7
abundance: NA
d_gene: NA

CDR3nt: TGTGCCAGCAGCTTCTGGGTCGGCTCCGGACAGGGTGGTCGCAATCAGCCCCAGCATTTT
CDR3aa: CASSFWVGSGQGGRNQPQHF
v_gene: TRBV7-5
j_gene: TRBJ1-5
abundance: NA
d_gene: NA

CDR3nt: TGTGCCAGCAGTTTGGCTCAGGGGGTTTCAAATCAGCCCCAGCATTTT
CDR3aa: CASSLAQGVSNQPQHF
v_gene: TRBV28
j_gene: TRBJ1-5
abundance: NA
d_gene: TRBD1

CDR3nt: TGTGCCACTTCCGGGGGCGGCGGAAACATTCAGTACTTC
CDR3aa: CATSGGGGNIQYF
v_gene: TRBV28
j_gene: TRBJ2-4
abundance: NA
d_gene: NA

CDR3nt: TGCGCCAGCACTCTGGACAGGGGGAGCAATCAGCCCCAGCATTTT
CDR3aa: CASTLDRGSNQPQHF
v_gene: TRBV10-2
j_gene: TRBJ1-5
abundance: NA
d_gene: TRBD1

CDR3nt: TGTGCCAGCAGTTCGGATATAAGGGGTCTCGGAAACACCATATATTTT
CDR3aa: CASSSDIRGLGNTIYF
v_gene: TRBV28
j_gene: TRBJ1-3
abundance: NA
d_gene: NA

CDR3nt: TGCGCCAGCAGTCAAATAGCTGCTCAAGAGACCCAGTACTTC
CDR3aa: CASSQIAAQETQYF
v_gene: TRBV23-1
j_gene: TRBJ2-5
abundance: NA
d_gene: NA

CDR3nt: TGTGCCAGTAGCAAGGGGGCGGCGAATAATTCACCCCTCCACTTT
CDR3aa: CASSKGAANNSPLHF
v_gene: TRBV6-8
j_gene: TRBJ1-6
abundance: NA
d_gene: TRBD1

CDR3nt: TGTGCCATCAGTGACCAGACAGATACGCAGTATTTT
CDR3aa: CAISDQTDTQYF
v_gene: TRBV10-3
j_gene: TRBJ2-3
abundance: NA
d_gene: NA

CDR3nt: TGTGCCACCAGCAGCCAAGGGGTGCGGGAAAAACTGTTTTTT
CDR3aa: CATSSQGVREKLFF
v_gene: TRBV15
j_gene: TRBJ1-4
abundance: few
d_gene: NA

CDR3nt: TGTGCCACCAGCAGAGATAGGGCAAGGCGGGGTGAAAAACTGTTTTTT
CDR3aa: CATSRDRARRGEKLFF
v_gene: TRBV15
j_gene: TRBJ1-4
abundance: few
d_gene: NA

CDR3nt: TGTGCCAGCAGTGGGCTTTTCAGTGAGCAGTTCTTC
CDR3aa: CASSGLFSEQFF
v_gene: TRBV6-8
j_gene: TRBJ2-1
abundance: few
d_gene: NA

CDR3nt: TGCAGCGTCGTTACAGGGAGTAGCAATCAGCCCCAGCATTTT
CDR3aa: CSVVTGSSNQPQHF
v_gene: TRBV29-1
j_gene: TRBJ1-5
abundance: NA
d_gene: NA

CDR3nt: TGTGCCAGCAGTTCTGTGACAGGGTTAAACTACGAGCAGTACTTC
CDR3aa: CASSSVTGLNYEQYF
v_gene: TRBV28
j_gene: TRBJ2-7
abundance: NA
d_gene: TRBD1

CDR3nt: TGTGCCAGTAGCCCGGGACAGGGATCGCGAGGAGCTTTCTTT
CDR3aa: CASSPGQGSRGAFF
v_gene: TRBV19
j_gene: TRBJ1-1
abundance: NA
d_gene: TRBD1

CDR3nt: TGTGCCAGCTCACCCGGACTGAGCTCCTACGAGCAGTACTTC
CDR3aa: CASSPGLSSYEQYF
v_gene: TRBV18
j_gene: TRBJ2-7
abundance: once
d_gene: NA

CDR3nt: TGTGCCACCAGCGAGTATCGGACTTCTAATGAAAAACTGTTTTTT
CDR3aa: CATSEYRTSNEKLFF
v_gene: TRBV15
j_gene: TRBJ1-4
abundance: few
d_gene: NA

CDR3nt: TGTGCCAGCAGTTACGAAGTTCGTGGCTACACCTTC
CDR3aa: CASSYEVRGYTF
v_gene: TRBV6-8
j_gene: TRBJ1-2
abundance: NA
d_gene: NA

CDR3nt: TGCGCCAGCAGCTTCCAAGGGGCTGAGACTGAAGCTTTCTTT
CDR3aa: CASSFQGAETEAFF
v_gene: TRBV5-1
j_gene: TRBJ1-1
abundance: NA
d_gene: NA

CDR3nt: TGTGCCAGCAGCTTGGATCTGGGGTTTCGAGAGCAGTACTTC
CDR3aa: CASSLDLGFREQYF
v_gene: TRBV6-8
j_gene: TRBJ2-7
abundance: NA
d_gene: NA

CDR3nt: TGTGCCATCAGCCTGGACTCCTACGAGCAGTACTTC
CDR3aa: CAISLDSYEQYF
v_gene: TRBV6-8
j_gene: TRBJ2-7
abundance: NA
d_gene: NA

CDR3nt: TGCGCCAGCAGCCAAGAGCAGGGACAGGGTAGCAATCAGCCCCAGCATTTT
CDR3aa: CASSQEQGQGSNQPQHF
v_gene: TRBV4-1
j_gene: TRBJ1-5
abundance: NA
d_gene: TRBD1

CDR3nt: TGTGCCAGTAGTATTTCGACAGGATCCATGAACACTGAAGCTTTCTTT
CDR3aa: CASSISTGSMNTEAFF
v_gene: TRBV19
j_gene: TRBJ1-1
abundance: NA
d_gene: NA

CDR3nt: TGTGCCAGCAGTTTAGGGGGGCGGCAAGAGACCCAGTACTTC
CDR3aa: CASSLGGRQETQYF
v_gene: TRBV28
j_gene: TRBJ2-5
abundance: NA
d_gene: NA

CDR3nt: TGTGCCAGCAGCTTCGGCACGGGGGGGAACACCGGGGAGCTGTTTTTT
CDR3aa: CASSFGTGGNTGELFF
v_gene: TRBV11-3
j_gene: TRBJ2-2
abundance: NA
d_gene: TRBD2

CDR3nt: TGTGCCAGTAGTGTGGACAGGGAGGAGACCCAGTACTTC
CDR3aa: CASSVDREETQYF
v_gene: TRBV19
j_gene: TRBJ2-5
abundance: NA
d_gene: TRBD1

CDR3nt: TGTGCCAGCTCACCAGGGGTAGAACAGCCCCAGCATTTT
CDR3aa: CASSPGVEQPQHF
v_gene: TRBV18
j_gene: TRBJ1-5
abundance: NA
d_gene: NA

CDR3nt: TGCAGCGTTGCATGGACTAGCGGGAGAGGAGAGCAGTTCTTC
CDR3aa: CSVAWTSGRGEQFF
v_gene: TRBV29-1
j_gene: TRBJ2-1
abundance: NA
d_gene: TRBD2

CDR3nt: TGTGCCAGCACTGGTGAAGCCTTCTACGAGCAGTACTTC
CDR3aa: CASTGEAFYEQYF
v_gene: TRBV6-8
j_gene: TRBJ2-7
abundance: NA
d_gene: NA

CDR3nt: TGTGCCAGCAGTGTAGAAGCAGCAACGGGCGGCTACACCTTC
CDR3aa: CASSVEAATGGYTF
v_gene: TRBV9
j_gene: TRBJ1-2
abundance: NA
d_gene: NA

CDR3nt: TGCAGCGTTCGTCTGTCGGGACACGTCACAGATACGCAGTATTTT
CDR3aa: CSVRLSGHVTDTQYF
v_gene: TRBV29-1
j_gene: TRBJ2-3
abundance: NA
d_gene: NA

CDR3nt: TGTGCCATCAGTGAGGGCACTGAAGCTTTCTTT
CDR3aa: CAISEGTEAFF
v_gene: TRBV6-7
j_gene: TRBJ1-1
abundance: NA
d_gene: NA

CDR3nt: TGCGCCAGCAGCCAGGAACCGGGGACGATACCCGGCGGGGAGCTGTTTTTT
CDR3aa: CASSQEPGTIPGGELFF
v_gene: TRBV1
j_gene: TRBJ2-2
abundance: once
d_gene: NA

CDR3nt: TGTGCCAGCAGCCCTATTCCGGGGGGCAATCAGCCCCAGCATTTT
CDR3aa: CASSPIPGGNQPQHF
v_gene: TRBV11-3
j_gene: TRBJ1-5
abundance: NA
d_gene: NA

CDR3nt: TGTGCCATCAGTGAGAGCGGACAGGGTAGCACTGAAGCTTTCTTT
CDR3aa: CAISESGQGSTEAFF
v_gene: TRBV10-3
j_gene: TRBJ1-1
abundance: NA
d_gene: TRBD1

CDR3nt: TGTGCCAGCAGTCAAGCAGACAGGGAGCACTATGGCTACACCTTC
CDR3aa: CASSQADREHYGYTF
v_gene: TRBV28
j_gene: TRBJ1-2
abundance: NA
d_gene: TRBD1

CDR3nt: TGTGCCACCAGCAAGACGGACAGGATCCCTGAAGCTTTCTTT
CDR3aa: CATSKTDRIPEAFF
v_gene: TRBV15
j_gene: TRBJ1-1
abundance: few
d_gene: TRBD1

CDR3nt: TGTGCCAGCAGCCAACTGACTAGCGGGAGAAGGCGAGATACGCAGTATTTT
CDR3aa: CASSQLTSGRRRDTQYF
v_gene: TRBV14
j_gene: TRBJ2-3
abundance: NA
d_gene: TRBD2

CDR3nt: TGTGCCAATAGTAGGACAGGGGGCAATGAGCAGTTCTTC
CDR3aa: CANSRTGGNEQFF
v_gene: TRBV19
j_gene: TRBJ2-1
abundance: once
d_gene: TRBD1